The next 26 T cell receptor beta chains were all read from a single sample in a study of blood T cells in healthy people across ages. Using a J-beta primer mix together with a sample-barcoded 5' primer, a second PCR was run for 7 to 11 cycles. TCRdb passed the 5' RACE reads through MiXCR, listing each CDR3 protein once. The sample lists over 950,000 distinct CDR3 sequences; around two fifths were seen once. Sequencing was carried out using blood. The receptor set was obtained from a man between 18 and 35 years old in good health.

The gene calls are TRBV6-5 and TRBJ1-1; no firm D call. Per germline, CDR1 MNHEY and CDR2 SVGAGI. The CDR3 length is 15 residues. V gave up 3 bases and J gave up 2 bases, with 13 bases separating them. CDR3 in amino acids: CASSYPPNPNTEAFF. CDR3 nucleotides: TGTGCCAGCAGTTATCCCCCGAATCCTAACACTGAAGCTTTCTTT.

This sequence joins TRBV7-8 and TRBJ1-5; 9 bases line up with TRBD1. Germline V CDR1 and CDR2: SGHVS, FQNEAQ. This CDR3 is 15 amino acids long. Unmatched junction bases numbered 9, after V lost 6 bases and J lost 6 bases. The CDR3 coding sequence is TGTGCCAGCAGAGAGGGACAGGGAAGGGCTCAGCCCCAGCATTTT. Translation: CASREGQGRAQPQHF.

The chain uses TRBV20-1 and TRBJ1-2, with D tentatively TRBD1 (5 bases). The CDR3 loop spans 15 amino acids. In germline, CDR1 is DFQATT, CDR2 SNEGSKA (reference sequence). V was shortened by 6 bases and J by 4 bases, with 21 bases between the two germline ends. This CDR3 is CSARRSRESGYGYTF. The CDR3, as DNA: TGCAGTGCCCGACGCAGCAGGGAGTCTGGCTATGGCTACACCTTC.

Concerning this clonotype: At one end, the junction sequence differs from germline, possibly due to a read error. This rearrangement joins TRBV7-8 to TRBJ2-1; D is ambiguous. The V gene's germline CDR1 is SGHVS and CDR2 FQNEAQ. CDR3 length equals 14 residues. The CDR3 is CASSPQTLYSEQFF. The CDR3 bases are TGTGCCAGCAGCCCGCAGACACTCTACAGTGAGCAGTTCTTC.

The chain carries TRBV7-2 and TRBJ1-2; a weak D match, TRBD1 (5 bases). CDR1 and CDR2 from the germline V gene are SGHTA and FQGNSA. The V and J ends lost 2 bases and 4 bases respectively, with 17 bases between them. The length of the CDR3 is 16 residues. CDR3 DNA: TGTGCCAGCAGCTTATGGCTCAGGGAAGTCTCCTATGGCTACACCTTC. Protein sequence: CASSLWLREVSYGYTF.

This clonotype was recorded a few times. The rearrangement links TRBV20-1 to TRBJ1-6, with D hard to call. CDR1 is DFQATT and CDR2 is SNEGSKA in the germline V gene (reference sequence). Trimming took off 5 bases at V and 10 bases at J, with 18 bases between the two ends. The CDR3 runs 14 residues. The CDR3 nucleotides read TGCAGTGCTCAACTTCCGGGCCTGGGGTCACCCCTCCACTTT. Translated: CSAQLPGLGSPLHF.

The rearrangement links TRBV3-1 to TRBJ2-1; 13 nucleotides line up with TRBD2. The germline CDR1 and CDR2 sequences are LGHDT and YNNKEL (reference sequence). The CDR3 length is 16 residues. J was trimmed by 6 bases and V by 4 bases; bases with no gene match: 6. DNA for the CDR3: TGTGCCAGCAGCCGCCAGGGACTAGCGGGAAGCAATGAGCAGTTCTTC. Its translation: CASSRQGLAGSNEQFF.

The chain couples TRBV3-1 to TRBJ1-1, with 8 bases fitting TRBD1. Germline V CDR1 and CDR2: LGHDT, YNNKEL (reference sequence). The V gene end was trimmed by 3 bases and the J gene end by 4 bases; junction bases not matched to a gene: 13. This CDR3 comprises 17 residues. The CDR3 region has the DNA TGTGCCAGCAGCCACCCGGCCGACAGGGGAGGGGGCACTGAAGCTTTCTTT. Translating it yields CASSHPADRGGGTEAFF.

This clonotype occurred once. One end of the junction does not line up with germline, which may come from a read error. The chain is built from TRBV2 and TRBJ2-6; possibly TRBD1 for D (5 bases). This CDR3 has 15 amino acids. From germline, CDR1 is SNHLY and CDR2 FYNNEI. The CDR3 region is CASTDSSSGANVLPF. Here the CDR3 DNA reads TGTGCCAGCACCGACTCCTCCTCTGGGGCCAACGTCCTGCCTTTC.

This clonotype was picked up a small number of times. The chain joins TRBV4-3 to TRBJ2-1, with a weak D call TRBD1 (6 bases). This CDR3 has 15 residues. Germline CDR1 is LGHNA and CDR2 is YSLEER. The germline V and J ends were trimmed by 1 base and 1 base, with 8 bases remaining between them. CDR3 coding DNA: TGCGCCAGCAGCCAAGGAAGGGGGTCCTACAATGAGCAGTTCTTC. Its protein product is CASSQGRGSYNEQFF.

CDR3 loop: CASKPTGGYGYTF. CDR3 DNA: TGTGCCAGCAAACCGACAGGGGGATATGGCTACACCTTC. This chain uses TRBV12-3 or TRBV12-4 with TRBJ1-2; TRBD1 matches 9 bases. This CDR3 contains 13 residues. The ends lost 7 bases at V and 5 bases at J; junction bases unmatched: 5.

J is TRBJ1-2 and V is TRBV5-1, with a possible D match to TRBD1 (6 bases). The CDR3 is made up of 13 amino acids. V was cut by 3 bases and J by 5 bases, with 11 bases left in between. Germline lookup yields CDR1 SGHRS and CDR2 YFSETQ. The CDR3, as DNA: TGCGCCAGCAGCTGGGGACATTCTTATGGCTACACCTTC. Translation: CASSWGHSYGYTF.

This clonotype was counted between two and nine times. The gene calls are TRBV7-9 and TRBJ1-2; 7 nucleotides line up with TRBD1. Germline values: CDR1 SEHNR, CDR2 FQNEAQ (reference sequence). The CDR3 covers 15 residues. With V trimmed by 5 bases and J by 2 bases, 8 bases remained unmatched. CDR3 DNA sequence: TGTGCCAGCAGCCCCAACGGACAGGAGAACTATGGCTACACCTTC. Its translation: CASSPNGQENYGYTF.

In this sample, this clonotype turned up a few times. The chain couples TRBV9 to TRBJ1-2; D is uncertain. V shed 3 bases and J shed 2 bases, with 14 bases lying between them. This CDR3 has 15 residues. Germline V gene sequence: CDR1 SGDLS, CDR2 YYNGEE. CDR3 amino acids: CASSAPSGSNYGYTF. The CDR3 region has the DNA TGTGCCAGCAGCGCGCCTTCGGGCTCAAACTATGGCTACACCTTC. The variable domain in full, with the rest retrieved from reference TRBV9 and TRBJ1-2, is DSGVTQTPKHLITATGQRVTLRCSPRSGDLSVYWYQQSLDQGLQFLIQYYNGEERAKGNILERFSAQQFPDLHSELNLSSLELGDSALYFCASSAPSGSNYGYTFGSGTRLTVV.

The chain carries TRBV15 and TRBJ1-2, with TRBD1 as a possible D gene (5 bases). Looked up from germline, CDR1 is LNHNV and CDR2 is YYDKDF (reference sequence). CDR3 length: 14 residues. Deletions cut 1 base from V and 8 bases from J, with 14 bases between. The CDR3 region is CATSRGGQISGYTF. The CDR3 DNA follows: TGTGCCACCAGCAGAGGTGGACAAATTTCCGGCTACACCTTC.

This clonotype was seen only a few times. This chain's CDR3 is CASSQDWGTGGTEAFF. In DNA, the CDR3 is TGCGCCAGCAGCCAAGACTGGGGGACAGGAGGCACTGAAGCTTTCTTT. The genes are TRBV4-3 and TRBJ1-1; 8 nucleotides match TRBD1. The V gene's germline CDR1 is LGHNA and CDR2 YSLEER. The junction had 7 bases not matched to a gene; V was cut back by 0 bases and J by 4 bases. The CDR3 contains 16 residues.

V is TRBV6-2 or TRBV6-3 and J is TRBJ2-4; 9 bases are a match to TRBD1. The CDR3 length is 14 residues. V gave up 5 bases and J gave up 6 bases; unmatched junction bases: 5. Per germline, CDR1 MNHEY and CDR2 SVGEGT. In nucleotides, the CDR3 is TGTGCCAGCAGTAGACCGGGACAGGGAAACATTCAGTACTTC. It is translated as CASSRPGQGNIQYF.

The rearrangement joins TRBV27 to TRBJ1-1, with D perhaps TRBD1 (5 bases). Trimming cost V 4 bases and J 5 bases, with 23 bases left between them. The length of the CDR3 is 17 residues. Germline loops: CDR1 MNHEY, CDR2 SMNVEV (reference sequence). The CDR3 region is CASSSGLGPLSRTEAFF. DNA for the CDR3: TGTGCCAGCAGTTCGGGGCTGGGTCCTCTCAGTAGGACTGAAGCTTTCTTT.

Regarding this clonotype: At one end, the junction sequence differs from germline, possibly due to a read error. The V gene is TRBV4-3, the J gene TRBJ1-2; no clear D gene. This CDR3 comprises 14 residues. Germline CDR1 and CDR2: LGHNA and YSLEER. The CDR3 sequence: CAGSQEAANYGYTF. The CDR3 DNA is TGCGCCGGCAGCCAAGAGGCTGCTAACTATGGCTACACCTTC.

This clonotype came up a few times. The rearrangement uses TRBV7-2 and TRBJ2-3; D perhaps matches TRBD2 (6 bases). From germline, CDR1 is SGHTA and CDR2 FQGNSA. The CDR3 is made up of 15 amino acids. The V end was cut by 5 bases, the J end by 4 bases, with 16 bases between. CDR3 sequence reads: CASSPWDFSADTQYF. The CDR3, as DNA: TGTGCCAGCAGCCCATGGGACTTCTCTGCAGATACGCAGTATTTT.

V usage is TRBV6-2 or TRBV6-3 and J usage is TRBJ2-1; the D call may be TRBD1 or TRBD2 (5 bases each). The tail of the sequence fits TRBJ2-7 better, so the J call may be wrong. CDR3 size: 15 residues. Germline CDR1 is MNHEY and CDR2 is SVGEGT. This CDR3 reads CASSRAGTFHNEQYF. The CDR3 nucleotides are TGTGCCAGCAGTCGCGCCGGGACCTTCCACAATGAGCAGTACTTC.

This clonotype was observed at least ten times. V gene TRBV5-1 combines with J gene TRBJ2-7, with TRBD2 matching 7 bases. CDR3 length equals 13 residues. Trimming cost V 1 base and J 4 bases; bases outside gene matches: 2. CDR1 SGHRS and CDR2 YFSETQ come from the germline V gene. CDR3 amino acids: CASSLREGYEQYF. CDR3 nucleotides: TGCGCCAGCAGCTTGAGGGAGGGGTACGAGCAGTACTTC.

The CDR3 region has the DNA TGTGCCAGCAGTTTAAGTTGGACAGGGGAAACAGATACGCAGTATTTT. This codes for CASSLSWTGETDTQYF. The V and J genes are TRBV12-3 or TRBV12-4 and TRBJ2-3; 9 nucleotides match TRBD1. The length of the CDR3 is 16 residues. V dropped 2 bases and J dropped 3; count of bases not matched to a gene: 6.

This clonotype has a handful of counts. The chain combines TRBV4-2 with TRBJ1-2, with 8 bases fitting TRBD1. The CDR3 runs 14 residues. The germline V gene has CDR1 LGHNA and CDR2 YNFKEQ. V dropped 1 base and J dropped 4; count of bases not matched to a gene: 2. The CDR3 region has the DNA TGTGCCAGCAGCCAAGGACAGGGGATCTATGGCTACACCTTC. It yields the protein CASSQGQGIYGYTF.

The rearrangement links TRBV29-1 to TRBJ1-2; the D is unclear. The ends were cut back, 4 bases at V and 7 bases at J, with 13 bases in the middle. This CDR3 spans 12 amino acids. Germline V CDR1 and CDR2: SQVTM, ANQGSEA. CDR3 sequence (DNA): TGCAGCGTTGTACTCAGATCCTTTGGCTACACCTTC. It encodes CSVVLRSFGYTF.

The chain employs TRBV12-3 or TRBV12-4 and TRBJ1-4; 12 positions agree with TRBD1. CDR3 length: 15 amino acids. With V trimmed by 5 bases and J by 7 bases, 5 bases remained unmatched. Here the CDR3 reads CASSPGTGGVEKLFF. CDR3 nucleotides: TGTGCCAGCAGTCCCGGGACAGGGGGCGTTGAAAAACTGTTTTTT.